These 3 T cell receptor beta chains originate from one sample sequenced in a study of T cell repertoires in cytomegalovirus infection. A single record per CDR3 protein comes from TCRdb applying MiXCR to the reads. Found here are more than 250,000 distinct CDR3 sequences, approximately 25% of them singletons; the top ten hold roughly 15%. No antigen has been assigned to these receptors. The source material was cultured PBMCs, sampled from culture after CMV antigen stimulation. Receptors were obtained from a human donor in good health (CMV status not recorded). Some clones in this sample may be carry-over from other donors' samples.

This clonotype has at least ten counts. The CDR3 DNA is TGTGCCAGCAGTTACGGGACCGCAGCCAAAAACATTCAGTACTTC. Amino acids: CASSYGTAAKNIQYF. The chain links TRBV6-2 or TRBV6-3 to TRBJ2-4; D tentatively reads TRBD1 or TRBD2 (5 bases each). In germline, CDR1 is MNHEY, CDR2 SVGEGT. Between the trimmed V and J ends, which lost 2 bases and 0 bases, there was a span of 8 bases. The CDR3 has 15 amino acids.

This chain uses TRBV11-2 with TRBJ1-1; unclear D gene. This CDR3 has 16 amino acids. Deletions cut 2 bases from V and 7 bases from J, with 20 bases between. CDR1 SGHAT and CDR2 FQNNGV come from the germline V gene. The CDR3 spells CASSLTNWGGVGEAFF. The CDR3 DNA follows: TGTGCCAGCAGCTTAACCAATTGGGGTGGGGTAGGTGAAGCTTTCTTT.

The chain combines TRBV5-4 with TRBJ2-4; the match to TRBD2 covers 11 bases. The CDR3 has 16 residues. In germline, CDR1 is SGHNT, CDR2 YYREEE (reference sequence). V was clipped by 3 bases and J by 2 bases; unmatched bases: 4. CDR3 coding DNA: TGTGCCAGCAGCTCGAGACTAGCGGGAACCAAAAACATTCAGTACTTC. Amino acid sequence: CASSSRLAGTKNIQYF. Combining the CDR3 with reference TRBV5-4 and TRBJ2-4 gives the whole variable domain ETGVTQSPTHLIKTRGQQVTLRCSSQSGHNTVSWYQQALGQGPQFIFQYYREEENGRGNFPPRFSGLQFPNYSSELNVNALELDDSALYLCASSSRLAGTKNIQYFGAGTRLSVL.